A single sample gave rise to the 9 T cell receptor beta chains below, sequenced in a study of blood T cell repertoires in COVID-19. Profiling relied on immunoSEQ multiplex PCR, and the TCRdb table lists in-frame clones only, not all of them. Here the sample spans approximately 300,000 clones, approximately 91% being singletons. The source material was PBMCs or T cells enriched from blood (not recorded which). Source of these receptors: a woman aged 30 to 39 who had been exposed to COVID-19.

The chain's CDR3 is CASSLASGSPQELFF. The CDR3 bases are TGTGCCAGCAGCTTAGCGAGCGGCAGCCCTCAGGAACTGTTTTTT. The chain links TRBV7-2 to TRBJ1-4; D call uncertain. CDR1 is SGHTA, CDR2 FQGNSA, per germline. This CDR3 is 15 amino acids long. Trimming stripped 0 bases from V and 12 bases from J, with 17 bases between.

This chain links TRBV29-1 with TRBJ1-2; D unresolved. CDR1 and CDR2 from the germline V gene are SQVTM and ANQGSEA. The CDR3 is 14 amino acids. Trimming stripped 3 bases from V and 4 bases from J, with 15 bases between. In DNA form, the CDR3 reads TGCAGCGTTGAGTCAGACGGAGCTCCCTATGGCTACACCTTC. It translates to CSVESDGAPYGYTF.

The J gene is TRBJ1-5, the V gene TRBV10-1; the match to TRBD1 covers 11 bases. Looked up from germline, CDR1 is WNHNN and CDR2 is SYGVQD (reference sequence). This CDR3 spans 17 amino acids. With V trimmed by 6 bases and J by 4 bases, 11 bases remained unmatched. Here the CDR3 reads CASSAEEDRGLNQPQHF. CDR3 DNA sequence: TGCGCCAGCAGCGCAGAAGAGGACAGGGGGCTAAATCAGCCCCAGCATTTT.

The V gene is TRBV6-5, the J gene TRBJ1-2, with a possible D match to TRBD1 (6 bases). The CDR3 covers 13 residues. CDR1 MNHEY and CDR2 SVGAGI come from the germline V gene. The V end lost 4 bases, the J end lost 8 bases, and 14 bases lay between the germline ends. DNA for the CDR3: TGTGCCAGCAGTTCCGGACAGTTGAGAGGCTACACCTTC. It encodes CASSSGQLRGYTF.

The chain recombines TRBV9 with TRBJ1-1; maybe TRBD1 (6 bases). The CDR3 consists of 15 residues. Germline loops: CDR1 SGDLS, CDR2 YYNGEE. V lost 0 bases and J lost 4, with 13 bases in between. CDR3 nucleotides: TGTGCCAGCAGCGTAGTGGTAGGGGGTAGCACTGAAGCTTTCTTT. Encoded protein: CASSVVVGGSTEAFF.

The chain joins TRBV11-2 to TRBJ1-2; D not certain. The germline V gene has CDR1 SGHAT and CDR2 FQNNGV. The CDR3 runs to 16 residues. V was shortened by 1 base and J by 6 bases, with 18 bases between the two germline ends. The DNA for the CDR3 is TGTGCCAGCAGCTTAGCCATACAGCCCTTTAAGGATGGCTACACCTTC. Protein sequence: CASSLAIQPFKDGYTF.

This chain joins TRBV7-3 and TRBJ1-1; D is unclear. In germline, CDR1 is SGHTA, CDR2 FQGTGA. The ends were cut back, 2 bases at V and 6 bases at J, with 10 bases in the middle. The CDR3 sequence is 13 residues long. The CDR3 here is CASSLYQDSEAFF. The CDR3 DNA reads TGTGCCAGCAGCTTATATCAGGACTCTGAAGCTTTCTTT.

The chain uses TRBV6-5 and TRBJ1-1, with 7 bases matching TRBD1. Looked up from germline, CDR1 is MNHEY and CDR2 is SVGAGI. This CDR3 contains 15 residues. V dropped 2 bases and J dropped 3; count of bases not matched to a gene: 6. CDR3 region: CASSYSPTGYTEAFF. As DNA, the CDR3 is TGTGCCAGCAGTTACAGCCCGACAGGGTACACTGAAGCTTTCTTT.

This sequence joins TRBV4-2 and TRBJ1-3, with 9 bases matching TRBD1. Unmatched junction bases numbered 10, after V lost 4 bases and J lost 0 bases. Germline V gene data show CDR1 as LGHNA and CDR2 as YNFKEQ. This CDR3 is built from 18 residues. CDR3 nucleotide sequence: TGTGCCAGCAGCCCAGACAAAACAGGGGGCAGCTCTGGAAACACCATATATTTT. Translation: CASSPDKTGGSSGNTIYF.